Listed below are T cell receptor beta chains from one sample, sequenced in a study of T cells in Graves' hyperthyroidism and ophthalmopathy. TCRdb independently ran MiXCR on the multiplex PCR reads; one entry per CDR3 protein. The sample has 200,000 to 250,000 distinct CDR3 sequences; 16% are singletons. The sequenced sample was blood. These receptors all come from a woman between 18 and 29 years old with Graves' ophthalmopathy. Each CDR3 is given with its conserved first and last residue. A D gene is named only where the DNA matches it firmly. Expanded clones are given a class, and other clones once, few, many or no size at all.

abundance: many; v_gene: TRBV12-3/TRBV12-4; j_gene: TRBJ1-5; d_gene: TRBD1; CDR3nt: TGTGCCAGCAGGAGACAGGGGGCCCGTTCCTATAGCAATCAGCCCCAGCATTTT; CDR3aa: CASRRQGARSYSNQPQHF
abundance: .; v_gene: TRBV4-2; j_gene: TRBJ1-1; d_gene: .; CDR3nt: TGTGCCAGCAGCCAAGACGAAGCGTGGGGTGCGGACACTGAAGCTTTCTTT; CDR3aa: CASSQDEAWGADTEAFF
abundance: many; v_gene: TRBV5-1; j_gene: TRBJ2-1; d_gene: .; CDR3nt: TGCGCCAGCAGCTCCCAGGGGGTCGGGAGGGACTACAATGAGCAGTTCTTC; CDR3aa: CASSSQGVGRDYNEQFF
abundance: many; v_gene: TRBV9; j_gene: TRBJ2-1; d_gene: .; CDR3nt: TGTGCCAGCAGCAGGGGAAGCTCCTACAATGAGCAGTTCTTC; CDR3aa: CASSRGSSYNEQFF
abundance: many; v_gene: TRBV11-3; j_gene: TRBJ2-4; d_gene: .; CDR3nt: TGTGCCAGCAGCTTGGGCGGGGAGGTCAAAAACATTCAGTACTTC; CDR3aa: CASSLGGEVKNIQYF
abundance: .; v_gene: TRBV7-2; j_gene: TRBJ2-1; d_gene: TRBD1; CDR3nt: TGTGCCAGCAGCACACTACAGGGGGCTCTGGACAATGAGCAGTTCTTC; CDR3aa: CASSTLQGALDNEQFF
abundance: many; v_gene: TRBV7-9; j_gene: TRBJ1-2; d_gene: .; CDR3nt: TGTGCCAGCAGCGGGGGACGGATCTATGGCTACACCTTC; CDR3aa: CASSGGRIYGYTF
abundance: many; v_gene: TRBV9; j_gene: TRBJ1-1; d_gene: .; CDR3nt: TGTGCCAGCAGCGTGGGTACAGGGTGGGACACTGAAGCTTTCTTT; CDR3aa: CASSVGTGWDTEAFF
abundance: many; v_gene: TRBV2; j_gene: TRBJ1-5; d_gene: .; CDR3nt: TGTGCCAGCAGTGAAGTTGAACAGGTTGAATTCCGGCAGCCCCAGCATTTT; CDR3aa: CASSEVEQVEFRQPQHF
abundance: many; v_gene: TRBV18; j_gene: TRBJ2-1; d_gene: .; CDR3nt: TGTGCCAGCTCACCACTGGCTGTCTCCTACAATGAGCAGTTCTTC; CDR3aa: CASSPLAVSYNEQFF
abundance: few; v_gene: TRBV7-9; j_gene: TRBJ2-1; d_gene: .; CDR3nt: TGTGCCAGCCCCGGAGGTATTGAGCAGTTCTTC; CDR3aa: CASPGGIEQFF
abundance: many; v_gene: TRBV20-1; j_gene: TRBJ2-3; d_gene: TRBD2; CDR3nt: TGCAGTGCTAGAGGTCCCCGGGAGGTTAGGGCGCAGTATTTT; CDR3aa: CSARGPREVRAQYF
abundance: many; v_gene: TRBV2; j_gene: TRBJ2-7; d_gene: .; CDR3nt: TGTGCCAGCAGTGAATCGGATAGGTTCGGGCTCGAGCAGTACTTC; CDR3aa: CASSESDRFGLEQYF
abundance: .; v_gene: TRBV2; j_gene: TRBJ2-5; d_gene: .; CDR3nt: TGTGCCAGCAGGGAGGGGTCCCAGTACTTC; CDR3aa: CASREGSQYF
abundance: many; v_gene: TRBV28; j_gene: TRBJ1-2; d_gene: .; CDR3nt: TGTGCCAGCAGCCGTGACAGATACTATGGCTACACCTTC; CDR3aa: CASSRDRYYGYTF
abundance: many; v_gene: TRBV19; j_gene: TRBJ1-1; d_gene: .; CDR3nt: TGTGCCAGTAGTCCGCCGAGGGTTGGGACTGAAGCTTTCTTT; CDR3aa: CASSPPRVGTEAFF
abundance: many; v_gene: TRBV7-2; j_gene: TRBJ2-1; d_gene: .; CDR3nt: TGTGCCAGCAGCCAACTGGGGGCAGGCCCCTTGCAGTTCTTC; CDR3aa: CASSQLGAGPLQFF
abundance: many; v_gene: TRBV7-9; j_gene: TRBJ1-1; d_gene: .; CDR3nt: TGTGCCAGCAGCTTAGTCTTGACGGGGTTGGGCACTGAAGCTTTCTTT; CDR3aa: CASSLVLTGLGTEAFF
abundance: many; v_gene: TRBV7-8; j_gene: TRBJ2-7; d_gene: TRBD2; CDR3nt: TGTGCCAGCACCAGGGGACTAGCCTACGAGCAGTACTTC; CDR3aa: CASTRGLAYEQYF
abundance: once; v_gene: TRBV11-2; j_gene: TRBJ2-1; d_gene: .; CDR3nt: TGTGCCAGCAGCCAAGGGGCCAGGGGAAGGGATGAGCAGTTCTTC; CDR3aa: CASSQGARGRDEQFF